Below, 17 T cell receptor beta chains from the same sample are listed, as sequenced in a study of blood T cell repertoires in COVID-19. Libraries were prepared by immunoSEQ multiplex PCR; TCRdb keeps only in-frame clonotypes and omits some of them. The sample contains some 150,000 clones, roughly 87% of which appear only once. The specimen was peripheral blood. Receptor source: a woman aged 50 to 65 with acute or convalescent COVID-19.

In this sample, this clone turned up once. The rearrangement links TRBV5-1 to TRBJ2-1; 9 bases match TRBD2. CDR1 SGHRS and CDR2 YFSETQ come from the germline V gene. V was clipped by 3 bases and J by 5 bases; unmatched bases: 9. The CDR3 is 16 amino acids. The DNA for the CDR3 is TGCGCCAGCAGCTCGGTGCCTAGCGGGACAGACAATGAGCAGTTCTTC. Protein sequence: CASSSVPSGTDNEQFF. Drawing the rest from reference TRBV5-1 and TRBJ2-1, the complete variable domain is KAGVTQTPRYLIKTRGQQVTLSCSPISGHRSVSWYQQTPGQGLQFLFEYFSETQRNKGNFPGRFSGRQFSNSRSEMNVSTLELGDSALYLCASSSVPSGTDNEQFFGPGTRLTVL.

The CDR3 loop reads CAWSGDNNEKLFF. For the CDR3, the DNA is TGTGCCTGGAGTGGGGACAATAATGAAAAACTGTTTTTT. The V call is TRBV30, the J call TRBJ1-4, with TRBD1 as a possible D gene (6 bases). Germline lookup yields CDR1 GTSNPN and CDR2 SVGIG (reference sequence). Trimming stripped 1 base from V and 4 bases from J, with 7 bases between. The CDR3 consists of 13 residues.

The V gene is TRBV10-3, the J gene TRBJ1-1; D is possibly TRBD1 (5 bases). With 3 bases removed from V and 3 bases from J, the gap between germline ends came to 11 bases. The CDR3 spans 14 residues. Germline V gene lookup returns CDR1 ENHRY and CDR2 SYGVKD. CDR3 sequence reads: CAISESGPDTEAFF. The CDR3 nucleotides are TGTGCCATCAGTGAATCAGGGCCTGACACTGAAGCTTTCTTT.

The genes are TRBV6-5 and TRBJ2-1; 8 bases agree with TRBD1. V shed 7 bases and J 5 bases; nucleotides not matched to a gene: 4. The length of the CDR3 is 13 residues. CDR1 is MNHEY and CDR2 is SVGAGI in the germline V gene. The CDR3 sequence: CASTRDRHNEQFF. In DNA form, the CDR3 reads TGTGCCAGCACGCGGGACAGGCACAATGAGCAGTTCTTC.

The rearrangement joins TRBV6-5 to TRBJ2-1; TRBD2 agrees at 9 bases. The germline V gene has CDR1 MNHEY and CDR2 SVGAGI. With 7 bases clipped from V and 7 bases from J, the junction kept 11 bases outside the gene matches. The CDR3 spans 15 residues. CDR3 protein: CASTLTSGEGNEQFF. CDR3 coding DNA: TGTGCCAGCACCCTGACTAGCGGAGAGGGGAATGAGCAGTTCTTC.

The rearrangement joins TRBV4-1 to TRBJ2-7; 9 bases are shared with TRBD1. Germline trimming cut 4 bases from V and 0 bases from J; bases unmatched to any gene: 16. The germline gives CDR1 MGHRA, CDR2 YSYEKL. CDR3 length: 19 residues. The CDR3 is CASSLYQQPGQGPSYEQYF. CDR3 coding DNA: TGCGCCAGCAGCCTGTATCAACAACCAGGACAGGGGCCCTCCTACGAGCAGTACTTC.

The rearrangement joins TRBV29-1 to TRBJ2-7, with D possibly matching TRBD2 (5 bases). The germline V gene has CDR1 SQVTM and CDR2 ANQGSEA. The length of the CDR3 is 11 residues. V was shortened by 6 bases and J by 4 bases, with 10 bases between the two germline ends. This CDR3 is CSVYSGYEQYF. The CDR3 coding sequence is TGCAGCGTCTACAGCGGATACGAGCAGTACTTC.

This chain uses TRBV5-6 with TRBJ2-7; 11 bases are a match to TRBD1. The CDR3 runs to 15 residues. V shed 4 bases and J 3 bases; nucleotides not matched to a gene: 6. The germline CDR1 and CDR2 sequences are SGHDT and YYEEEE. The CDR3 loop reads CASSPGTGGNYEQYF. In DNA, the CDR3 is TGTGCCAGCAGCCCTGGGACAGGGGGGAACTACGAGCAGTACTTC.

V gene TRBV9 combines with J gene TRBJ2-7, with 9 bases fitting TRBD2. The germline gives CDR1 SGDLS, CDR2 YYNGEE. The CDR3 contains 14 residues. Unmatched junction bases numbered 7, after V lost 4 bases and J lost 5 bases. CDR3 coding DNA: TGTGCCAGCAGCCCCGGGACTAGCACCAACGAGCAGTACTTC. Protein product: CASSPGTSTNEQYF.

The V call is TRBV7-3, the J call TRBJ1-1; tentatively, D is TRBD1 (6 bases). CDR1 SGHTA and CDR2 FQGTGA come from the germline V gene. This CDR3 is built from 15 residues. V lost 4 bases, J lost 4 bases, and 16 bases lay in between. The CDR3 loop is CASSSGSVGGTEAFF. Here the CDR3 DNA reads TGTGCCAGCAGCTCCGGCTCGGTAGGGGGCACTGAAGCTTTCTTT.

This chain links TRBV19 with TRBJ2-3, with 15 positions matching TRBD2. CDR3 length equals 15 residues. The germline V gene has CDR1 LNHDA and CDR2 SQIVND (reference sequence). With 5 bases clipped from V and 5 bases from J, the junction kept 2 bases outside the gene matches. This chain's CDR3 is CASSQGLAGGDTQYF. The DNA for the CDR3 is TGTGCCAGTAGTCAGGGACTAGCGGGAGGAGATACGCAGTATTTT. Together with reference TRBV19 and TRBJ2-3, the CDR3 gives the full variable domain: DGGITQSPKYLFRKEGQNVTLSCEQNLNHDAMYWYRQDPGQGLRLIYYSQIVNDFQKGDIAEGYSVSREKKESFPLTVTSAQKNPTAFYLCASSQGLAGGDTQYFGPGTRLTVL.

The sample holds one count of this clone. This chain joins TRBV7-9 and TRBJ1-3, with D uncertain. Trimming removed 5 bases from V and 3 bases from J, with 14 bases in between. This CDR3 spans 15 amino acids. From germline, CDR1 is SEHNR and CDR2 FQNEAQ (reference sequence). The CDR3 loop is CASSPTSGYGNTIYF. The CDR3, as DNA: TGTGCCAGCAGCCCCACGTCGGGTTATGGAAACACCATATATTTT.

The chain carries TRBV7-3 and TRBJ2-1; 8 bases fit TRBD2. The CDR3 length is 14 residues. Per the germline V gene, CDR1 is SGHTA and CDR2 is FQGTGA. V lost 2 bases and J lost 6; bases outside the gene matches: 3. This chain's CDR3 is CASSLRRGGNEQFF. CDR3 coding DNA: TGTGCCAGCAGCTTACGTCGGGGGGGCAATGAGCAGTTCTTC.

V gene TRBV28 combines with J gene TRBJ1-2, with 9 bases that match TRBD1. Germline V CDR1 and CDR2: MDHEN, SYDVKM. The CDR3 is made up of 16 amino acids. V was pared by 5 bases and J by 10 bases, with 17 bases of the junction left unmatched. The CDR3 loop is CASSPMIPIRDRDYTF. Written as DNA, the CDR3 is TGTGCCAGCAGTCCGATGATTCCTATCCGGGACAGGGACTACACCTTC.

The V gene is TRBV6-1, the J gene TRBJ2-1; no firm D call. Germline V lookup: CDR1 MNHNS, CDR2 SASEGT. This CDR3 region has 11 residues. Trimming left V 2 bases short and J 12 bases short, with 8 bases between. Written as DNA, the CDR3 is TGTGCCAGCAGTGAATGGGCAGGGCAGTTCTTC. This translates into CASSEWAGQFF.

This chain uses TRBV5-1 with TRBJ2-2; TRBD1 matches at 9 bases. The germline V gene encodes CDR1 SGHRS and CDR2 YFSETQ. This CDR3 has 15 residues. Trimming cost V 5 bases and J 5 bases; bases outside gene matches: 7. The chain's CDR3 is CASSWDRVSTGELFF. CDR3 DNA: TGCGCCAGCAGTTGGGACAGGGTGTCAACCGGGGAGCTGTTTTTT.

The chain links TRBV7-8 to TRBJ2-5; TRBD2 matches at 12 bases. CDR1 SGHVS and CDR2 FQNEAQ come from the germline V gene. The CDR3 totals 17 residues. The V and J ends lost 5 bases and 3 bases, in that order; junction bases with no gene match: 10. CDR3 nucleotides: TGTGCCAGCAGCGATACCCTAGCGGGAGGGGTGAAAGAGACCCAGTACTTC. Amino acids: CASSDTLAGGVKETQYF.